These 28 T cell receptor beta chains share one sample of origin, sequenced in a study of T-cell memory formation after mild COVID-19. TCRdb reprocessed the 5' RACE reads with MiXCR, giving one entry per CDR3 protein. The sample carries fewer than 350,000 distinct CDR3 sequences, around 17% recorded once. Material: PBMCs or a T cell subset sorted from them (not recorded which). The receptors were gathered from a man aged 18-30 years who had mild COVID-19 (a few samples of this study predate the infection). Cell type and time point are not known.

The chain has TRBV11-2 and TRBJ1-4; 8 bases line up with TRBD1. With V trimmed by 6 bases and J by 8 bases, 11 bases remained unmatched. Germline V gives CDR1 SGHAT, CDR2 FQNNGV. The CDR3 contains 15 residues. CDR3 DNA: TGTGCCAGCAGTCCGGACAGGGAACGGAACGAAAAACTGTTTTTT. Translated: CASSPDRERNEKLFF.

This clonotype was counted between two and nine times. This chain joins TRBV6-6 and TRBJ1-5; D remains unclear. The V end lost 6 bases, the J end lost 0 bases, and 15 bases lay between the germline ends. The CDR3 contains 16 residues. CDR1 MNHNY and CDR2 SVGAGI come from the germline V gene (reference sequence). DNA for the CDR3: TGTGCCAGCAGGTACCGGGGTAACTATAGCAATCAGCCCCAGCATTTT. It translates to CASRYRGNYSNQPQHF.

This clonotype was counted a few times. J is TRBJ2-5 and V is TRBV6-6; maybe TRBD1 (5 bases). This CDR3 is built from 15 residues. Germline CDR1 MNHNY, CDR2 SVGAGI (reference sequence). V lost 6 bases to trimming and J lost 2 bases, with 16 bases between them. The CDR3 spells CASREHRQHQETQYF. CDR3 coding DNA: TGTGCCAGCAGAGAACATCGACAGCATCAAGAGACCCAGTACTTC.

The chain has TRBV6-2 or TRBV6-3 and TRBJ2-3; D is perhaps TRBD2 (5 bases). The CDR3 length is 15 residues. The V end was cut by 2 bases, the J end by 7 bases, with 16 bases between. The germline V gene encodes CDR1 MNHEY and CDR2 SVGEGT. CDR3 sequence: CASSYIPGKGNTQYF. The CDR3 DNA follows: TGTGCCAGCAGTTACATTCCGGGGAAGGGAAATACGCAGTATTTT.

The V gene is TRBV7-9, the J gene TRBJ1-3; D unresolved. Germline lookup yields CDR1 SEHNR and CDR2 FQNEAQ (reference sequence). V gave up 5 bases and J gave up 3 bases, with 8 bases separating them. The CDR3 length is 13 residues. The CDR3 protein is CASSRPVGNTIYF. Here the CDR3 DNA reads TGTGCCAGCAGCCGACCGGTTGGAAACACCATATATTTT.

The chain has TRBV4-2 and TRBJ2-7, with 7 nucleotides matching TRBD1. The germline gives CDR1 LGHNA, CDR2 YNFKEQ. The CDR3 loop spans 16 amino acids. Unmatched junction bases numbered 9, after V lost 0 bases and J lost 4 bases. CDR3 protein: CASSQDIWTGGYEQYF. For the CDR3, the DNA is TGTGCCAGCAGCCAAGATATCTGGACAGGAGGTTACGAGCAGTACTTC.

The CDR3 DNA follows: TGCAGTGCCATTTACATCACAGATACGCAGTATTTT. Translating it yields CSAIYITDTQYF. The J gene is TRBJ2-3, the V gene TRBV20-1, with D unclear. The germline V gene encodes CDR1 DFQATT and CDR2 SNEGSKA (reference sequence). CDR3 length: 12 residues. Trimming cost V 6 bases and J 2 bases, with 9 bases left between them.

The rearrangement links TRBV20-1 to TRBJ2-3; D remains ambiguous. Germline V gene lookup returns CDR1 DFQATT and CDR2 SNEGSKA (reference sequence). Trimming left V 2 bases short and J 2 bases short, with 14 bases between. The CDR3 has 15 residues. The CDR3 reads CSARPTGPHTDTQYF. The CDR3 DNA is TGCAGTGCTAGACCTACCGGACCACACACAGATACGCAGTATTTT.

A few counts support this clonotype. The V and J genes are TRBV10-3 and TRBJ1-1; D gene uncertain. The CDR3 contains 16 residues. Germline values: CDR1 ENHRY, CDR2 SYGVKD. Trimming cost V 2 bases and J 2 bases, with 15 bases left between them. The CDR3: CAISEPRGGGNTEAFF. Written as DNA, the CDR3 is TGTGCCATCAGTGAGCCAAGAGGTGGTGGCAACACTGAAGCTTTCTTT.

V is TRBV7-2 and J is TRBJ2-3; D remains ambiguous. V was clipped by 1 base and J by 4 bases, with 12 bases between them. The CDR3 is made up of 15 amino acids. Per germline, CDR1 SGHTA and CDR2 FQGNSA. CDR3 in amino acids: CASSLVFLPSDTQYF. CDR3 in DNA: TGTGCCAGCAGCTTAGTTTTCCTGCCTTCAGATACGCAGTATTTT.

This clonotype was observed a handful of times. This sequence joins TRBV5-1 and TRBJ2-7; the match to TRBD1 covers 8 bases. The germline gives CDR1 SGHRS, CDR2 YFSETQ. This CDR3 is built from 14 residues. J was trimmed by 7 bases and V by 4 bases; bases with no gene match: 10. The CDR3 nucleotides are TGCGCCAGCAGCGATACTCAGGGGGCGAGAGAGCAGTACTTC. It is translated as CASSDTQGAREQYF. The whole variable domain, remainder taken from reference TRBV5-1 and TRBJ2-7, is KAGVTQTPRYLIKTRGQQVTLSCSPISGHRSVSWYQQTPGQGLQFLFEYFSETQRNKGNFPGRFSGRQFSNSRSEMNVSTLELGDSALYLCASSDTQGAREQYFGPGTRLTVT.

The gene calls are TRBV6-2 or TRBV6-3 and TRBJ2-1; D is ambiguous. Deletions cut 6 bases from V and 9 bases from J, with 12 bases between. Germline V gives CDR1 MNHEY, CDR2 SVGEGT. This CDR3 is built from 12 residues. CDR3 region: CASRNGYGEQFF. CDR3 DNA sequence: TGTGCCAGCAGAAACGGATATGGTGAGCAGTTCTTC.

The sample holds a few counts of this clonotype. The DNA of the CDR3 is TGTGCCAGCAGCAAGGGCGCCGGGACATCTTACTACAATGAGCAGTTCTTC. The encoded protein is CASSKGAGTSYYNEQFF. The chain is built from TRBV21-1 and TRBJ2-1; the DNA was not used to check the table's D call, TRBD1. TRBV21-1 is an annotated pseudogene. This CDR3 has 17 residues.

The chain has TRBV6-2 or TRBV6-3 and TRBJ2-2; 7 bases match TRBD2. This CDR3 contains 16 residues. The V gene's germline CDR1 is MNHEY and CDR2 SVGEGT. The J segment lost 1 base and the V segment lost 2 bases, leaving 4 bases of the junction unmatched. As DNA, the CDR3 is TGTGCCAGCAGTTACCTAGGACTAGGGAACACCGGGGAGCTGTTTTTT. Translation: CASSYLGLGNTGELFF.

This clonotype came up a few times. The chain couples TRBV5-1 to TRBJ1-4, with D possibly TRBD1 on 6 matching bases. Trimming removed 4 bases at V and 0 bases at J, with 19 bases between. There are 18 residues in the CDR3. Germline assignment: CDR1 SGHRS and CDR2 YFSETQ. CDR3 sequence: CASSPGAGGLATNEKLFF. The CDR3 DNA follows: TGCGCCAGCAGCCCAGGAGCGGGGGGGCTTGCAACTAATGAAAAACTGTTTTTT.

This clonotype was found many times. Compared with germline, one end of the junction differs, possibly owing to a read error. This chain joins TRBV7-7 and TRBJ2-3; TRBD1 is a possible D gene (5 bases). The CDR3 spans 13 residues. Germline CDR1 and CDR2: SSHAT and FNYEAQ (reference sequence). For the CDR3, the DNA is TGTGCTAGCAGCTCGGACATCAGGGATACGCAGTATTTT. As protein: CASSSDIRDTQYF.

V is TRBV6-2 or TRBV6-3 and J is TRBJ2-7, with 10 bases lining up with TRBD2. The ends lost 6 bases at V and 4 bases at J; junction bases unmatched: 9. Germline V CDR1 and CDR2: MNHEY, SVGEGT. The length of the CDR3 is 15 residues. The CDR3 DNA follows: TGTGCCAGCAGCTATACCCCTAGCGGGGGTTACGAGCAGTACTTC. Protein: CASSYTPSGGYEQYF.

The sample holds a few counts of this clonotype. V and J are TRBV5-1 and TRBJ1-1; no definite D call. The CDR3 covers 13 residues. V lost 5 bases to trimming and J lost 1 base, with 9 bases between them. Germline loops: CDR1 SGHRS, CDR2 YFSETQ. For the CDR3, the DNA is TGCGCCAGCAGACGCCAGAGGAACACTGAAGCTTTCTTT. Protein product: CASRRQRNTEAFF.

Ten or more counts support this clonotype. V usage is TRBV20-1 and J usage is TRBJ2-7; D is possibly TRBD2 (6 bases). This CDR3 is built from 11 residues. Germline CDR1 reads DFQATT; CDR2 reads SNEGSKA (reference sequence). Trimming cost V 2 bases and J 6 bases, with 8 bases left between them. DNA for the CDR3: TGCAGTGCTAGAAGCGGGTTCGAGCAGTACTTC. This sequence encodes CSARSGFEQYF.

The rearrangement uses TRBV9 and TRBJ1-2, with D unresolved. Germline V lookup: CDR1 SGDLS, CDR2 YYNGEE. The CDR3 extends over 16 amino acids. Trimming took 0 bases from V and 7 from J, leaving 19 bases between them. CDR3 residues: CASSVEAGPLQGGYTF. The CDR3 nucleotides are TGTGCCAGCAGCGTAGAGGCCGGTCCCCTCCAAGGTGGCTACACCTTC. Variable domain in full (rest from reference TRBV9 and TRBJ1-2): DSGVTQTPKHLITATGQRVTLRCSPRSGDLSVYWYQQSLDQGLQFLIQYYNGEERAKGNILERFSAQQFPDLHSELNLSSLELGDSALYFCASSVEAGPLQGGYTFGSGTRLTVV.

This clonotype was seen once. The chain joins TRBV6-6 to TRBJ1-5; D not resolved. Germline V lookup: CDR1 MNHNY, CDR2 SVGAGI (reference sequence). There are 14 residues in the CDR3. V was shortened by 8 bases and J by 6 bases, with 17 bases between the two germline ends. Here the CDR3 DNA reads TGTGCCAGCGTGGTGGGCCGAATGGGTCAGCCCCAGCATTTT. Translating gives CASVVGRMGQPQHF.

The chain is built from TRBV7-2 and TRBJ2-7; no clear D. Per the germline V gene, CDR1 is SGHTA and CDR2 is FQGNSA. The CDR3 length is 15 residues. The germline V and J ends were trimmed by 2 bases and 2 bases, with 13 bases remaining between them. The CDR3 DNA sequence: TGTGCCAGCAGCTTAATCAGCAGCCGAGCCTACGAGCAGTACTTC. It yields the protein CASSLISSRAYEQYF.

The V and J genes are TRBV5-4 and TRBJ1-6, with TRBD1 identical over 7 bases. With 5 bases clipped from V and 10 bases from J, the junction kept 9 bases outside the gene matches. Germline CDR1 is SGHNT and CDR2 is YYREEE (reference sequence). The CDR3 is 14 residues long. The DNA for the CDR3 is TGTGCCAGCAGAACGACAGGGAGGAAATCACCCCTCCACTTT. It translates to CASRTTGRKSPLHF.

This chain connects TRBV9 to TRBJ2-5; D gene ambiguous. V shed 3 bases and J shed 4 bases, with 13 bases lying between them. This CDR3 region has 14 residues. Germline V lookup: CDR1 SGDLS, CDR2 YYNGEE. The CDR3 reads CASSAGSFRETQYF. CDR3 DNA: TGTGCCAGCAGCGCCGGATCTTTTAGAGAGACCCAGTACTTC.

The sample holds many counts of this clonotype. The chain employs TRBV29-1 and TRBJ2-2, with TRBD1 matching over 12 bases. Germline values: CDR1 SQVTM, CDR2 ANQGSEA. This CDR3 is 16 amino acids long. V was pared by 1 base and J by 8 bases, with 8 bases of the junction left unmatched. CDR3: CSVEGLRDRGRGELFF. The CDR3 DNA reads as TGCAGCGTTGAAGGCCTTAGGGACAGGGGGCGAGGGGAGCTGTTTTTT.

V and J are TRBV9 and TRBJ1-2; D unclear. The germline V gene has CDR1 SGDLS and CDR2 YYNGEE. The CDR3 is 12 residues long. V was cut by 3 bases and J by 0 bases, with 3 bases left in between. CDR3 amino acids: CASSATNYGYTF. The CDR3 nucleotides read TGTGCCAGCAGCGCCACTAACTATGGCTACACCTTC.

The chain combines TRBV7-2 with TRBJ1-2, with D perhaps TRBD1 (6 bases). Deletions cut 5 bases from V and 7 bases from J, with 17 bases between. The CDR3 spans 14 residues. In germline, CDR1 is SGHTA, CDR2 FQGNSA. The CDR3 region has the DNA TGTGCCAGCAGCCAACAGGGAGTTGTGGCTGGCTACACCTTC. It encodes CASSQQGVVAGYTF.

The sample holds a few counts of this clonotype. The chain uses TRBV20-1 and TRBJ1-1, with 10 positions matching TRBD1. V lost 8 bases to trimming and J lost 4 bases; unmatched junction nucleotides: 4. Germline V gene lookup returns CDR1 DFQATT and CDR2 SNEGSKA (reference sequence). The CDR3 has 12 amino acids. The DNA for the CDR3 is TGCAGTCCAGACAGGGGGCCCACTGAAGCTTTCTTT. This codes for CSPDRGPTEAFF.